The sequence of this T cell receptor beta chain was determined in a study of blood T cell repertoires in COVID-19. Produced via immunoSEQ multiplex PCR; TCRdb's table is partial and in-frame only. The sample gives roughly 230,000 clones, more than 75% of which show up once; about 6.2% is in the top ten. Cohorts were based on clinical histories the participants reported. The CDR3 consists of 15 residues. The junction had 9 bases not matched to a gene; V was cut back by 5 bases and J by 9 bases. Germline CDR1 and CDR2: MNHEY and SMNVEV (reference sequence). The clonotype was recovered from a woman in her 50s who had been exposed to COVID-19. The sequenced sample was PBMCs or T cells enriched from blood (not recorded which). The genes are TRBV27 and TRBJ1-6, with TRBD1 identical over 8 bases. The DNA for the CDR3 is TGTGCCAGCAGTCCCCGGACAGGGTCTCTTTCACCCCTCCACTTT. Translated: CASSPRTGSLSPLHF.